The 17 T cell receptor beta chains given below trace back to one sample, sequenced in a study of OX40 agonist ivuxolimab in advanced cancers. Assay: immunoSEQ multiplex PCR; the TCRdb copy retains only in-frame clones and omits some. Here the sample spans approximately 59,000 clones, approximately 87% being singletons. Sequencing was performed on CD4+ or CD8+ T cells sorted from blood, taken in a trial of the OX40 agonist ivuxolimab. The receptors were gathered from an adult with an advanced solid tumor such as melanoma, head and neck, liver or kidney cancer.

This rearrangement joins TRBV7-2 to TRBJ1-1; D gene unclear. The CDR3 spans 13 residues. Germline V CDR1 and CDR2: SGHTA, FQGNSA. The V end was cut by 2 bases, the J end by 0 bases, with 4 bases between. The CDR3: CASSLSVNTEAFF. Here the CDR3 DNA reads TGTGCCAGCAGCTTATCAGTGAACACTGAAGCTTTCTTT.

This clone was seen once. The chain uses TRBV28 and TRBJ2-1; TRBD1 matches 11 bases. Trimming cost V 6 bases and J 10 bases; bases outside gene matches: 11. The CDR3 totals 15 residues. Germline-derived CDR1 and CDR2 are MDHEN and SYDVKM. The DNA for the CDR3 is TGTGCCAGCAGCCGACCGGGACAGGGGGATTGGGAGCAGTTCTTC. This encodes CASSRPGQGDWEQFF. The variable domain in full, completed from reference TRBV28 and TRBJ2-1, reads DVKVTQSSRYLVKRTGEKVFLECVQDMDHENMFWYRQDPGLGLRLIYFSYDVKMKEKGDIPEGYSVSREKKERFSLILESASTNQTSMYLCASSRPGQGDWEQFFGPGTRLTVL.

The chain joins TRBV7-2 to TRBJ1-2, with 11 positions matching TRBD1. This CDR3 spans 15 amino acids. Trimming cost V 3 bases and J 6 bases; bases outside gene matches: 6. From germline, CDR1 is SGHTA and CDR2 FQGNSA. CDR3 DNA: TGTGCCAGCAGCTTGCAGGGACAGGGGGGCGATGGCTACACCTTC. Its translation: CASSLQGQGGDGYTF.

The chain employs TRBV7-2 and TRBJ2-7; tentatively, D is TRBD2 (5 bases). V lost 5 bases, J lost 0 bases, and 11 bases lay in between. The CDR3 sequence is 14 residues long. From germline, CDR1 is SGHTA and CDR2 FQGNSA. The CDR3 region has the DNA TGTGCCAGCAGCCCACAGACTAACTCCTACGAGCAGTACTTC. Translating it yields CASSPQTNSYEQYF.

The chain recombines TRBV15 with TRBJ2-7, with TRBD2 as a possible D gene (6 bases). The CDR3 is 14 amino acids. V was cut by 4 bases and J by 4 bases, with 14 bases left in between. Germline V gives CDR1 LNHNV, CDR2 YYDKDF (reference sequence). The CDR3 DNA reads TGTGCCACCAGCACAATACCGGGACTTTACGAGCAGTACTTC. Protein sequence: CATSTIPGLYEQYF.

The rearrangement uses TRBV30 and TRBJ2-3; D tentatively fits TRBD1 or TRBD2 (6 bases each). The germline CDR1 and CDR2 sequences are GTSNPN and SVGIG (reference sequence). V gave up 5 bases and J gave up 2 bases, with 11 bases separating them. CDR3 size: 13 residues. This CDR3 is CAWSGGLTDTQYF. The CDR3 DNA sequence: TGTGCCTGGTCCGGGGGCCTCACAGATACGCAGTATTTT.

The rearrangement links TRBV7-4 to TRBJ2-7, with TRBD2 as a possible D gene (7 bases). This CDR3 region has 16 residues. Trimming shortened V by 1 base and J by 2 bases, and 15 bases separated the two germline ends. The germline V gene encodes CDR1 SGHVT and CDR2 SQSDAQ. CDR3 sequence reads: CASSLVGGRTPYEQYF. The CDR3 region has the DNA TGTGCCAGCAGCTTAGTGGGGGGGCGGACACCCTACGAGCAGTACTTC. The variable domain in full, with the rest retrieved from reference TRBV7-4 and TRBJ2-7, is GAGVSQSPRYKVAKRGRDVALRCDSISGHVTLYWYRQTLGQGSEVLTYSQSDAQRDKSGRPSGRFSAERPERSVSTLKIQRTEQGDSAVYLCASSLVGGRTPYEQYFGPGTRLTVT.

The CDR3 protein is CASSLQGPPYEQYF. The CDR3 DNA reads TGTGCCAGCAGCCTACAGGGGCCCCCGTACGAGCAGTACTTC. This chain joins TRBV7-8 and TRBJ2-7; 7 positions agree with TRBD1. The CDR3 has 14 amino acids. V lost 5 bases, J lost 4 bases, and 8 bases stayed unmatched. From germline, CDR1 is SGHVS and CDR2 FQNEAQ.

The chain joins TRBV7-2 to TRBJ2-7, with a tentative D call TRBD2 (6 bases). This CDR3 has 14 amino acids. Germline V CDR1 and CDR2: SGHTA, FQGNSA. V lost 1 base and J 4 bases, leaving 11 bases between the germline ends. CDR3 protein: CASSLGREEYEQYF. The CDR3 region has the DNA TGTGCCAGCAGCTTAGGCAGGGAGGAATACGAGCAGTACTTC.

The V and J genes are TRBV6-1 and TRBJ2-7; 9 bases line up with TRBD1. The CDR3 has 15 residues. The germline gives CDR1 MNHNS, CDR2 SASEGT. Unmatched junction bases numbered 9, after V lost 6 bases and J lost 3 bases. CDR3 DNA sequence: TGTGCCAGCAGCACCCAAGGACAGGGGTACTACGAGCAGTACTTC. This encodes CASSTQGQGYYEQYF.

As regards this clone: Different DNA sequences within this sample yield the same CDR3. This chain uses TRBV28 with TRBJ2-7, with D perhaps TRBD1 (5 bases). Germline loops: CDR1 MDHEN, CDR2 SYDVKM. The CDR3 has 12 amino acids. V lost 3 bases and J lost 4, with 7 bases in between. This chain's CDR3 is CASSLGLYEQYF. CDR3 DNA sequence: TGTGCCAGCAGTTTGGGGCTTTACGAGCAGTACTTC. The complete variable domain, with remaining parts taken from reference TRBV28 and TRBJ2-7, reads DVKVTQSSRYLVKRTGEKVFLECVQDMDHENMFWYRQDPGLGLRLIYFSYDVKMKEKGDIPEGYSVSREKKERFSLILESASTNQTSMYLCASSLGLYEQYFGPGTRLTVT.

The CDR3 DNA is TGTGCCAGCTCACCTTCTAAGGATGAGCAGTTCTTC. This encodes CASSPSKDEQFF. The V gene is TRBV18, the J gene TRBJ2-1; D unclear. The germline CDR1 and CDR2 sequences are KGHSH and LQKENI. The CDR3 runs to 12 residues. The V end was cut by 3 bases, the J end by 8 bases, with 8 bases between.

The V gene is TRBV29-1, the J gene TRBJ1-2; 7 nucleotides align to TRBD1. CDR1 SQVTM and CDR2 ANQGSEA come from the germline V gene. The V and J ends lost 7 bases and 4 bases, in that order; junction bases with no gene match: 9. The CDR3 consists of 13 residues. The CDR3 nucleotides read TGCAGCGCGGTAGAGGGGGCTGGCTATGGCTACACCTTC. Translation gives CSAVEGAGYGYTF.

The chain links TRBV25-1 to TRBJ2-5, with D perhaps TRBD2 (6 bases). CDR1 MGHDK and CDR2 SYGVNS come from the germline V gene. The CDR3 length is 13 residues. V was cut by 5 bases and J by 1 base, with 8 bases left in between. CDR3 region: CASSPGVQETQYF. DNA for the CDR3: TGTGCCAGCAGTCCGGGAGTCCAAGAGACCCAGTACTTC. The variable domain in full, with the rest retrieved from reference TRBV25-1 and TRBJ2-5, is EADIYQTPRYLVIGTGKKITLECSQTMGHDKMYWYQQDPGMELHLIHYSYGVNSTEKGDLSSESTVSRIRTEHFPLTLESARPSHTSQYLCASSPGVQETQYFGPGTRLLVL.

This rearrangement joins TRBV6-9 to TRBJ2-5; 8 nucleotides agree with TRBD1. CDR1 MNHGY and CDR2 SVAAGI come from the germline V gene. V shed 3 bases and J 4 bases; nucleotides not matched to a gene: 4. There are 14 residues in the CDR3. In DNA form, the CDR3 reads TGTGCCAGCAGTTACCAGGGGGCGGGAGAGACCCAGTACTTC. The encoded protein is CASSYQGAGETQYF.

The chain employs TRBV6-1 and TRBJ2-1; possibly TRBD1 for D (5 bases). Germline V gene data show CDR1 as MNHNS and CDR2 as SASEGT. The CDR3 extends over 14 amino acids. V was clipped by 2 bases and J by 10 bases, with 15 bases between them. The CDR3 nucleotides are TGTGCCAGCAGTGAAATGGTCCAGGGAAGGGAGCAGTTCTTC. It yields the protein CASSEMVQGREQFF.

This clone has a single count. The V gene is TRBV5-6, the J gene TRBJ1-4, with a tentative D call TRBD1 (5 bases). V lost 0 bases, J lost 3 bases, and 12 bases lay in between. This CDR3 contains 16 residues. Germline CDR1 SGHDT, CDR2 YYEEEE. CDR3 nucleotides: TGTGCCAGCAGCTTGGGGCGGGGGACGGCTAATGAAAAACTGTTTTTT. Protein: CASSLGRGTANEKLFF.